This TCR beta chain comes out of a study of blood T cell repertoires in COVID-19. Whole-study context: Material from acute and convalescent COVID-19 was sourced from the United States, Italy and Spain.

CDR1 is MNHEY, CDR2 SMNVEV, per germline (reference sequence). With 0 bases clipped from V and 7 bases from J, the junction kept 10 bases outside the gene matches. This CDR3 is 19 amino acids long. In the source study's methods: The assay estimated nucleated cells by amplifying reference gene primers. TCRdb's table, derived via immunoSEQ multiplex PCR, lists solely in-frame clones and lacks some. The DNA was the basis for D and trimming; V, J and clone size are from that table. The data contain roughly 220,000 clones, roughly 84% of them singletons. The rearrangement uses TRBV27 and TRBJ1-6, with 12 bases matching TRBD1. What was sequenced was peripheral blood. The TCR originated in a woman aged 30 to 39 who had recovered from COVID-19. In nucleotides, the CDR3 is TGTGCCAGCAGTTTATCCCCCCGGGACAGGGGGCCGGAAAATTCACCCCTCCACTTT. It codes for CASSLSPRDRGPENSPLHF.